There are many counts of the clone carrying this TCR beta chain. Its antigen is not identified. The making of cDNA relied on 5'RACE with 10-nucleotide random UMIs. A single record per CDR3 protein comes from TCRdb applying MiXCR to the 5' RACE reads. The top ten hold 3.9% of the sample, which has some 35,000 distinct CDR3 sequences, around 10% seen once. V was shortened by 7 bases and J by 8 bases, with 14 bases between the two germline ends. Germline-derived CDR1 and CDR2 are LNHDA and SQIVND (reference sequence). The CDR3 totals 12 residues. The sorted libraries drew on over 900,000 T cells that were CD4+ or CD8+. The data derive from a study of neurological immune-mediated disorders. Study results and caveats: The study found the most TCR clonal expansion in HTLV-1-associated myelopathy and the least in multiple sclerosis, below healthy controls. No CDR3 amino acid sequences recurred among expanded clones across subjects, suggesting private repertoires in all groups.

The receptor comes from a woman between 25 and 40 years old with HTLV-1-associated myelopathy (HAM/TSP). J is TRBJ1-2 and V is TRBV19; possibly TRBD1 for D (6 bases). The sample consisted of CD4+ T cells from blood. The CDR3 region has the DNA TGTGCCAGTAAACCTCAGGGGTACGGCTACACCTTC. It is translated as CASKPQGYGYTF.